Listed here are 19 T cell receptor beta chains from one sample, sequenced in a study of shared clonotypes between healthy human individuals. Assay: immunoSEQ multiplex PCR; the TCRdb copy retains only in-frame clones and omits some. This table holds about 1.5 million clones, 95% to 99% found once. Sample: naive CD4+ T cells sorted from blood. This sample's subset: CD45RA+ positively selected. These TCRs come from a man aged 25-45 years in good health.

The chain links TRBV7-3 to TRBJ2-3, with 11 nucleotides matching TRBD2. The CDR3 extends over 16 amino acids. Trimming cost V 5 bases and J 9 bases; bases outside gene matches: 13. Germline values: CDR1 SGHTA, CDR2 FQGTGA. CDR3 sequence reads: CASSNDLAGGSGTQYF. Written as DNA, the CDR3 is TGTGCCAGCAGCAACGACCTAGCGGGAGGAAGTGGGACGCAGTATTTT.

The chain combines TRBV9 with TRBJ1-2; 7 positions match TRBD1. The CDR3 is 14 amino acids. The germline V gene has CDR1 SGDLS and CDR2 YYNGEE. The V gene end was trimmed by 4 bases and the J gene end by 6 bases; junction bases not matched to a gene: 9. The CDR3 loop is CASSTRQGGDGYTF. DNA of the CDR3: TGTGCCAGCAGCACTCGACAGGGAGGGGATGGCTACACCTTC.

DNA of the CDR3: TGCAGCGTTGAAGACGAAGGGGGCAATCTGAACTCCTACGAGCAGTACTTC. This gives the protein CSVEDEGGNLNSYEQYF. The chain is built from TRBV29-1 and TRBJ2-7; TRBD1 matches at 7 bases. Germline CDR1 reads SQVTM; CDR2 reads ANQGSEA. The CDR3 runs to 17 residues. V was clipped by 0 bases and J by 0 bases; unmatched bases: 11.

This sequence joins TRBV4-3 and TRBJ2-7, with 10 bases aligning to TRBD2. The CDR3 spans 15 residues. V was pared by 4 bases and J by 5 bases, with 8 bases of the junction left unmatched. CDR1 and CDR2 from the germline V gene are LGHNA and YSLEER. The DNA of the CDR3 is TGCGCCAGCAGCCGGGGGAGCGGGAGGGCCGACGAGCAGTACTTC. Translation gives CASSRGSGRADEQYF.

The V and J genes are TRBV15 and TRBJ2-6; TRBD2 matches at 10 bases. Germline trimming cut 4 bases from V and 4 bases from J; bases unmatched to any gene: 10. This CDR3 is built from 18 residues. Looked up from germline, CDR1 is LNHNV and CDR2 is YYDKDF (reference sequence). The chain's CDR3 is CATSIRLAGVGGANVLTF. The CDR3 DNA is TGTGCCACCAGCATTCGGCTAGCGGGAGTAGGCGGGGCCAACGTCCTGACTTTC.

This sequence joins TRBV5-1 and TRBJ1-1; D gene unclear. The CDR3 totals 13 residues. Germline V CDR1 and CDR2: SGHRS, YFSETQ. V was pared by 3 bases and J by 3 bases, with 9 bases between. CDR3 nucleotides: TGCGCCAGCAGCTCAGTGACGGACACTGAAGCTTTCTTT. Encoded protein: CASSSVTDTEAFF.

The CDR3 DNA is TGTGCCAGCAGCGTACGGGGTTCAACCGGGGAGCTGTTTTTT. It yields the protein CASSVRGSTGELFF. V gene TRBV9 combines with J gene TRBJ2-2; D is possibly TRBD2 (5 bases). V gave up 1 base and J gave up 5 bases, with 9 bases separating them. The germline gives CDR1 SGDLS, CDR2 YYNGEE. The CDR3 length is 14 residues.

V and J are TRBV9 and TRBJ1-1, with D unresolved. Germline V gene data show CDR1 as SGDLS and CDR2 as YYNGEE. V was cut by 4 bases and J by 1 base, with 8 bases left in between. The CDR3 has 13 amino acids. The CDR3 DNA is TGTGCCAGCAGCATTGAACCGAACACTGAAGCTTTCTTT. This codes for CASSIEPNTEAFF.

A word on this clone: Other DNA sequences in this specimen translate into the identical CDR3. The chain has TRBV7-6 and TRBJ2-7; 7 bases fit TRBD1. Germline V lookup: CDR1 SGHVS, CDR2 FNYEAQ. This CDR3 spans 13 amino acids. With V trimmed by 5 bases and J by 1 base, 2 bases remained unmatched. The chain's CDR3 is CASSRTGSYEQYF. Written as DNA, the CDR3 is TGTGCCAGCAGCCGGACAGGTTCCTACGAGCAGTACTTC. Full variable domain (outside the CDR3, taken from reference TRBV7-6 and TRBJ2-7): GAGVSQSPRYKVTKRGQDVALRCDPISGHVSLYWYRQALGQGPEFLTYFNYEAQQDKSGLPNDRFSAERPEGSISTLTIQRTEQRDSAMYRCASSRTGSYEQYFGPGTRLTVT.

This clone was recorded only once. The chain has TRBV5-1 and TRBJ2-6, with D maybe TRBD1 (5 bases). Between the trimmed V and J ends, which lost 4 bases and 3 bases, there was a span of 8 bases. This CDR3 comprises 14 residues. Germline lookup yields CDR1 SGHRS and CDR2 YFSETQ. CDR3 DNA sequence: TGCGCCAGCAGCCCAGGGTTTGGGGCCAACGTCCTGACTTTC. Its protein is CASSPGFGANVLTF.

The rearrangement links TRBV7-9 to TRBJ2-7, with D perhaps TRBD2 (6 bases). CDR1 and CDR2 (germline): SEHNR, FQNEAQ (reference sequence). The CDR3 is 14 residues long. Trimming left V 5 bases short and J 0 bases short, with 11 bases between. The CDR3 coding sequence is TGTGCCAGCAGCGGCCGGGACTCCTCCTACGAGCAGTACTTC. This sequence encodes CASSGRDSSYEQYF.

The V call is TRBV4-1, the J call TRBJ2-3, with D possibly being TRBD2 (7 bases). Germline-derived CDR1 and CDR2 are MGHRA and YSYEKL. This CDR3 spans 17 amino acids. Trimming pared 3 bases from V and 0 bases from J, leaving 16 bases between. CDR3 nucleotide sequence: TGCGCCAGCAGCCAGGGTGTGGGAGGGGGTAGCACAGATACGCAGTATTTT. Its translation: CASSQGVGGGSTDTQYF.

V and J are TRBV28 and TRBJ2-1, with 7 bases identical to TRBD2. The CDR3 sequence is 13 residues long. J lost 3 bases, V lost 10 bases, and 6 bases had no gene match. Germline V lookup: CDR1 MDHEN, CDR2 SYDVKM. The CDR3 region has the DNA TGTGCCACGCGGGAGCCGGTCTACAATGAGCAGTTCTTC. As protein: CATREPVYNEQFF.

Only one count was recorded for this clone. The genes are TRBV19 and TRBJ2-3, with TRBD2 matching 12 bases. After removal of 5 bases from V and 3 bases from J, the junction contained 9 bases not matched to a gene. The CDR3 runs 17 residues. The germline CDR1 and CDR2 sequences are LNHDA and SQIVND (reference sequence). CDR3: CASSSSGLAGYTDTQYF. The CDR3 DNA reads as TGTGCCAGTAGTTCCTCAGGACTAGCGGGATATACAGATACGCAGTATTTT.

The V and J genes are TRBV2 and TRBJ2-7; the D is unclear. Looked up from germline, CDR1 is SNHLY and CDR2 is FYNNEI. V was trimmed by 1 base and J by 7 bases, leaving 8 bases between them. This CDR3 spans 12 amino acids. CDR3 sequence reads: CASSEGHVEQYF. DNA of the CDR3: TGTGCCAGCAGTGAAGGACATGTTGAGCAGTACTTC.

The J gene is TRBJ2-7, the V gene TRBV4-2; 13 bases agree with TRBD2. The CDR3 totals 16 residues. Looked up from germline, CDR1 is LGHNA and CDR2 is YNFKEQ. V was clipped by 0 bases and J by 7 bases; unmatched bases: 6. CDR3 DNA: TGTGCCAGCAGCCAAGATCTAACTAGCGGGAGGGGTGAGCAGTACTTC. It is translated as CASSQDLTSGRGEQYF.

V is TRBV30 and J is TRBJ2-1; 10 nucleotides agree with TRBD2. Per the germline V gene, CDR1 is GTSNPN and CDR2 is SVGIG (reference sequence). This CDR3 is built from 12 residues. The J segment lost 8 bases and the V segment lost 4 bases, leaving 2 bases of the junction unmatched. CDR3 sequence: CAWTSGSHEQFF. The CDR3 nucleotides are TGTGCCTGGACTAGCGGGAGCCATGAGCAGTTCTTC.

The chain joins TRBV2 to TRBJ2-2, with 7 bases that match TRBD1. The length of the CDR3 is 15 residues. The germline V gene has CDR1 SNHLY and CDR2 FYNNEI. The ends lost 6 bases at V and 2 bases at J; junction bases unmatched: 6. The CDR3 here is CASRAGTDNTGELFF. CDR3 sequence (DNA): TGTGCCAGCAGAGCCGGGACAGACAACACCGGGGAGCTGTTTTTT.

The V call is TRBV28, the J call TRBJ2-7; 9 bases agree with TRBD2. Germline V gene data show CDR1 as MDHEN and CDR2 as SYDVKM. Trimming cost V 1 base and J 3 bases; bases outside gene matches: 4. CDR3 length: 15 residues. The CDR3 reads CASSLSLAGDYEQYF. The CDR3 DNA sequence: TGTGCCAGCAGTTTATCGTTAGCGGGAGACTACGAGCAGTACTTC.